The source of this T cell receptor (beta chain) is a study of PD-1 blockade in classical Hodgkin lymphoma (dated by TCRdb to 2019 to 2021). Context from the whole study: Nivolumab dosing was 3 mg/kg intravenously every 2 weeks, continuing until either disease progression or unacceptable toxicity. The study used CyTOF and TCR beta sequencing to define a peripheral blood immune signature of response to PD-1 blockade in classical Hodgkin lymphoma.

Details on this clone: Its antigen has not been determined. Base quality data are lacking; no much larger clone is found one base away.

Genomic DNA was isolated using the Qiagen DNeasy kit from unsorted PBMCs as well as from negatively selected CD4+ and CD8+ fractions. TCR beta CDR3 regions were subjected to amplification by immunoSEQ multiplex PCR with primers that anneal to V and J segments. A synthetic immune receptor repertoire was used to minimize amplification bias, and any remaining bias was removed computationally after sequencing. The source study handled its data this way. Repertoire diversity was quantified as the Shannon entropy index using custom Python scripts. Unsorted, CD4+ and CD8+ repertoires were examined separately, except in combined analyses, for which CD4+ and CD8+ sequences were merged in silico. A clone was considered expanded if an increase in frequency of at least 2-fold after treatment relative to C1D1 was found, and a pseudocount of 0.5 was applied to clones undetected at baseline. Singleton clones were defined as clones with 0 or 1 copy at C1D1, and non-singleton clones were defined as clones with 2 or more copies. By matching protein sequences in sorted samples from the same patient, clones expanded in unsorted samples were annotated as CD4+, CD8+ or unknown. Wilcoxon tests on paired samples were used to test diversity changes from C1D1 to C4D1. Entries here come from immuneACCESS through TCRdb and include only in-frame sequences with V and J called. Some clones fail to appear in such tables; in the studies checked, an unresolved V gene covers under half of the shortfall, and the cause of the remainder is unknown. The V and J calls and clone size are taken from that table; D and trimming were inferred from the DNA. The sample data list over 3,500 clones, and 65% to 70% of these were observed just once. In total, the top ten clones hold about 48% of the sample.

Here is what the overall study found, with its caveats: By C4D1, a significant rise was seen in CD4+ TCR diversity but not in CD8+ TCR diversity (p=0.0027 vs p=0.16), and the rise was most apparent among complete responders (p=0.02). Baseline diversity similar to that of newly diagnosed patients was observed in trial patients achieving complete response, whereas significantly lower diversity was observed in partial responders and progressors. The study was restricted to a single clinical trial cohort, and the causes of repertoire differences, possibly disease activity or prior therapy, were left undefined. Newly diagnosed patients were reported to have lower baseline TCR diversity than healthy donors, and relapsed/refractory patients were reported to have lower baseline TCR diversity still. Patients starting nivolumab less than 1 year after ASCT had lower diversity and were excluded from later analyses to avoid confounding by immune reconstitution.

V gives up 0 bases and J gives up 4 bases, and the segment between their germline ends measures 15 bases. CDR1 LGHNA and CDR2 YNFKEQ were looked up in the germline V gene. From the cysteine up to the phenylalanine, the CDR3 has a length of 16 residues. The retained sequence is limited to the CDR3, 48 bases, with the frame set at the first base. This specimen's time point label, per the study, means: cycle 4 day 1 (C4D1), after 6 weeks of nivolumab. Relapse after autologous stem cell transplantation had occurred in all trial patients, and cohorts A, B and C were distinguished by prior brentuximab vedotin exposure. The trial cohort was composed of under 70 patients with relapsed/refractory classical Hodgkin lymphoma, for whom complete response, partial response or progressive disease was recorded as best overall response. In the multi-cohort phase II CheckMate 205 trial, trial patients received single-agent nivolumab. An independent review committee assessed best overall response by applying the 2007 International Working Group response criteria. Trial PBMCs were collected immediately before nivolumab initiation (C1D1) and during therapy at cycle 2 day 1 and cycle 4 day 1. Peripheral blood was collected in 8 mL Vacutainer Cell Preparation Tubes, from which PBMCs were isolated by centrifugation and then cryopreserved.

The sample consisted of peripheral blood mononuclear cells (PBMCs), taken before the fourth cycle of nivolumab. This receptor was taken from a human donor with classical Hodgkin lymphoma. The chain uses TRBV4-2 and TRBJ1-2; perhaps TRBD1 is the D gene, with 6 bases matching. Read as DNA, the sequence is TGTGCCAGCAGCCAAGATGAAGCAGGGGAAATCTATGGCTACACCTTC. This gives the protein CASSQDEAGEIYGYTF.